The sample holds many counts of the clone carrying this TCR beta chain. What it binds is unknown. TCRbeta library construction was performed incorporating unique molecular identifiers. TCRdb re-called the PCR reads through MiXCR, storing one row per CDR3 protein. The top ten clones hold just over 2% of a sample with around 450,000 distinct CDR3 sequences, over 9.5% of them seen once. CDR1 and CDR2 (germline): MDHEN, SYDVKM. V was clipped by 8 bases and J by 0 bases, with 11 bases between them. This CDR3 spans 15 amino acids. The sample belongs to a study of T-cell reconstitution after alpha-beta-depleted transplantation in children. Study observations and caveats: Several hundred expanded graft clones reportedly supplied alpha-beta T cells about two months after transplant. The origin of high day-60 TCRbeta diversity in some patients lay in surviving recipient T cells and thymic progenitors. Among T cells one year after transplant, newly produced cells accounted for most counts and diversity.

This specimen was PBMCs, taken before TCRalphabeta/CD19-depleted stem cell transplant. This receptor was taken from a child aged 2 to 10 with inherited bone marrow failure, due to receive a stem cell transplant. The chain uses TRBV28 and TRBJ2-6; weak D call: TRBD1 (5 bases). CDR3 coding DNA: TGTGCCAGCTCTGAGACAGCCTCTGGGGCCAACGTCCTGACTTTC. Translated, it gives CASSETASGANVLTF. The full variable domain, with the rest looked up from reference TRBV28 and TRBJ2-6, is DVKVTQSSRYLVKRTGEKVFLECVQDMDHENMFWYRQDPGLGLRLIYFSYDVKMKEKGDIPEGYSVSREKKERFSLILESASTNQTSMYLCASSETASGANVLTFGAGSRLTVL.